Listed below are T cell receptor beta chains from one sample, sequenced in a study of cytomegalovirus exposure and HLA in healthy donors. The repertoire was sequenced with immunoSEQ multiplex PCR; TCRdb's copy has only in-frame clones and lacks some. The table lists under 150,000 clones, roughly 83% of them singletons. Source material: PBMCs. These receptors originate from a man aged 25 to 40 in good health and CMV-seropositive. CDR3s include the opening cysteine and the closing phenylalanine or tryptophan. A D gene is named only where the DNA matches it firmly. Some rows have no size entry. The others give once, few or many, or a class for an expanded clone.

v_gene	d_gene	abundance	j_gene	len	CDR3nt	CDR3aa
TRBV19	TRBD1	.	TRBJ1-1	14	TGTGCCAGTAGTGAGAGGACAGGGGGCACTGAAGCTTTCTTT	CASSERTGGTEAFF
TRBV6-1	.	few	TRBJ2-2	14	TGTGCCAGCAGGCCCGGGACTGACACCGGGGAGCTGTTTTTT	CASRPGTDTGELFF
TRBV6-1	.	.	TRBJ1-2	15	TGTGCCAGCAGTGACGCCTGGCGGGGGCCCTATGGCTACACCTTC	CASSDAWRGPYGYTF
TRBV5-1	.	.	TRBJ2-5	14	TGCGCCAGCAGCTTGGAAGGGGTCGGGGAGACCCAGTACTTC	CASSLEGVGETQYF
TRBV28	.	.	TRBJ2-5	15	TGTGCCAGCAGCCGAATCCCCGGGAACCAAGAGACCCAGTACTTC	CASSRIPGNQETQYF
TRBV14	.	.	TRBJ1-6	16	TGTGCCAGCAGCCACCTCTCGACAGCCCCTAATTCACCCCTCCACTTT	CASSHLSTAPNSPLHF
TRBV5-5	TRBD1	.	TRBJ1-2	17	TGTGCCAGCAGCTTGGGCCCCGCCGGGACAGGCTACTATGGCTACACCTTC	CASSLGPAGTGYYGYTF
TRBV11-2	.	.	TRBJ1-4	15	TGTGCCAGCAGCGCCACACCGCCGCCTAATGAAAAACTGTTTTTT	CASSATPPPNEKLFF
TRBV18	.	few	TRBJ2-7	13	TGTGCCAGCTCACTTACACTCGGGGGACAGCAGTACTTC	CASSLTLGGQQYF
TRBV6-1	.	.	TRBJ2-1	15	TGTGCCAGCAGCCTTAGCGGAGGCACCTACAATGAGCAGTTCTTC	CASSLSGGTYNEQFF
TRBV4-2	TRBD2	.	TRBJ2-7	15	TGTGCCAGCAGCCAGTATAGCGGGGGCTCCTACGAGCAGTACTTC	CASSQYSGGSYEQYF
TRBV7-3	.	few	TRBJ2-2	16	TGTGCCAGCAGCTTAAATCCCCGGGGGGCGACCGGGGAGCTGTTTTTT	CASSLNPRGATGELFF
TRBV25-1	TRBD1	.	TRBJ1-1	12	TGTGCCAGCCGGGACAGGGGAAATGAAGCTTTCTTT	CASRDRGNEAFF
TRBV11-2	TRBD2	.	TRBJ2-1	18	TGTGCCAGCAGATCCCTTCGTAGCGGGAGGGCCTTCTACAATGAGCAGTTCTTC	CASRSLRSGRAFYNEQFF
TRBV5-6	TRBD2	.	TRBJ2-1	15	TGTGCCAGCAGCTTGCGTCTAGCGGGAGGTAATGAGCAGTTCTTC	CASSLRLAGGNEQFF
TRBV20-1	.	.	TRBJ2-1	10	TGCAGTGCTAGGAGTGGTGAGCAGTTCTTC	CSARSGEQFF
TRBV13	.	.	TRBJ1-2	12	TGTGCCAGCAGCTTAGACCGGGCTAGGGGAACCTTC	CASSLDRARGTF
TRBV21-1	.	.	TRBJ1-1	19	TGTGCCAGCAGCAAGTGGGAGGGGGTAGGTTTGGGAGTTCGTACTGAAGCTTTCTTT	CASSKWEGVGLGVRTEAFF
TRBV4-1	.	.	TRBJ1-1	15	TGCGCCAGCAGCCAAGATCCGCGGGAAAACACTGAAGCTTTCTTT	CASSQDPRENTEAFF
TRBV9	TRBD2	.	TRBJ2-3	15	TGTGCCAGCAGCGACCTAGCGGGATCCCCGGATACGCAGTATTTT	CASSDLAGSPDTQYF
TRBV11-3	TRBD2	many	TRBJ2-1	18	TGTGCCAGCAGCTTAGATAGCGGGGGGGCTATTCCCTACAATGAGCAGTTCTTC	CASSLDSGGAIPYNEQFF
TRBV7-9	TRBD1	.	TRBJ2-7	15	TGTGCCAGCAGTACTCCGACGGGACAGCCCTACGAGCAGTACTTC	CASSTPTGQPYEQYF
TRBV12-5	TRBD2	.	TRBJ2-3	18	TGTGCTAGTGGTCTAGGACTAGCGGTACCGCTAAACACAGATACGCAGTATTTT	CASGLGLAVPLNTDTQYF
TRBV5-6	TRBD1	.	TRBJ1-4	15	TGTGCCAGCAGCTTGACCAGGGGGACTAATGAAAAACTGTTTTTT	CASSLTRGTNEKLFF
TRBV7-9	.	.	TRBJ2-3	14	TGTGCCAGCAACAAGAGGGTAGCCACAGATACGCAGTATTTT	CASNKRVATDTQYF
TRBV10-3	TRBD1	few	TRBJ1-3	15	TGTGCCATCAGAGAGGGGGCACCTTTTGGAAACACCATATATTTT	CAIREGAPFGNTIYF
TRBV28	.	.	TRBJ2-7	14	TGTGCCAGCAGTCCTGCGGGCCTAGACTACGAGCAGTACTTC	CASSPAGLDYEQYF
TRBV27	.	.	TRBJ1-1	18	TGTGCCAGCTCGCATTCAACCGTGGGGGCGCCGCCCTACACTGAAGCTTTCTTT	CASSHSTVGAPPYTEAFF
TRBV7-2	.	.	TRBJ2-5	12	TGTGCCAGCAGGGTTGGGGCCGAGACCCAGTACTTC	CASRVGAETQYF
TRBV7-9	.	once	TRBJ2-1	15	TGTTCCAGCAGCTTAAAGAGGCCCTTCAACAATGAGCAGTTCTTC	CSSSLKRPFNNEQFF
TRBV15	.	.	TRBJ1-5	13	TGTGCCACCAGCAATTTACGGGGGCAGCCCCAGCATTTT	CATSNLRGQPQHF
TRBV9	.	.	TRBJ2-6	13	TGTGCCAGCAGCCTCACTGGGGCCAACGGCCTGACTTTC	CASSLTGANGLTF
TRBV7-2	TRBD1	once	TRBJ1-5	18	TGTGCCAGCAGCTTACAGGACAGGGAGTGGGGGGGACATCAGCCCCAGCATTTT	CASSLQDREWGGHQPQHF
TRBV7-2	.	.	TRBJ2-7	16	TGTGCCAGCAGCACCCCCCCCGGGGACTCTTCCTACGAGCAGTACTTC	CASSTPPGDSSYEQYF
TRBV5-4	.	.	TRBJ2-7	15	TGTGCCAGCGGACCACCGGCGGGTGGTGCCGACGAGCAGTACTTC	CASGPPAGGADEQYF
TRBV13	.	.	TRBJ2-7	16	TGTGCCAGCAGCTTACGTTTTGGGCCCGGAGGCTACGAGCAGTACTTC	CASSLRFGPGGYEQYF
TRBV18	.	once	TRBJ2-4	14	TGTGCCAGCTCACCGACAAGAGCCAAAAACAGTCAGTACTTC	CASSPTRAKNSQYF
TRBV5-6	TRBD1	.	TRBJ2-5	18	TGTGCCAGCAGCTGGGGGATCGGGACAGGGTATCTCCAAGAGACCCAGTACTTC	CASSWGIGTGYLQETQYF
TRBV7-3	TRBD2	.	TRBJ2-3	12	TGTGCCAGCAGCCTTAGCGGGCCGCCGCAGTATTTT	CASSLSGPPQYF
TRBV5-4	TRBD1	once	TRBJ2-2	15	TGTGCCAGCAGCTTGGGAGGACAGGGCACCGGGGAGCTGTTTTTT	CASSLGGQGTGELFF
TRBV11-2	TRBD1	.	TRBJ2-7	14	TGTGCCAGCAGCTTGACAGGGGATCCCTACGAGCAGTACTTC	CASSLTGDPYEQYF
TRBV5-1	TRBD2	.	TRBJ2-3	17	TGCGCCAGCAGCTTTGGGACTAGACGGTTCAGCACAGATACGCAGTATTTT	CASSFGTRRFSTDTQYF